This entry lists 29 T cell receptor beta chains sequenced from one sample in a study of T cell repertoires in cytomegalovirus infection. MiXCR, applied by TCRdb to the reads, yields one record per CDR3 protein. The repertoire holds some 220,000 distinct CDR3 sequences, with 5% to 8.5% as singletons. Sequencing used PBMCs. The receptors originated from a human donor in good health (CMV status not recorded). Some clones in this sample may be carry-over from other donors' samples.

This clonotype came up many times. This sequence joins TRBV11-2 and TRBJ1-2; D remains ambiguous. This CDR3 is built from 14 residues. Trimming cost V 0 bases and J 4 bases, with 9 bases left between them. From germline, CDR1 is SGHAT and CDR2 FQNNGV. In DNA, the CDR3 is TGTGCCAGCAGCTTAGAACCAGTCTCCTATGGCTACACCTTC. This encodes CASSLEPVSYGYTF. The whole variable domain, filled in from reference TRBV11-2 and TRBJ1-2, reads EAGVAQSPRYKIIEKRQSVAFWCNPISGHATLYWYQQILGQGPKLLIQFQNNGVVDDSQLPKDRFSAERLKGVDSTLKIQPAKLEDSAVYLCASSLEPVSYGYTFGSGTRLTVV.

In its sample, this clonotype was seen many times. The CDR3 here is CASSFDRVSGYTF. CDR3 nucleotide sequence: TGTGCCAGCAGTTTCGACAGGGTGTCTGGCTACACCTTC. This chain joins TRBV7-3 and TRBJ1-2, with TRBD1 identical over 7 bases. Germline V gives CDR1 SGHTA, CDR2 FQGTGA. CDR3 length: 13 amino acids. With 6 bases clipped from V and 7 bases from J, the junction kept 8 bases outside the gene matches.

V usage is TRBV7-2 and J usage is TRBJ2-3; D perhaps matches TRBD2 (6 bases). Germline CDR1 reads SGHTA; CDR2 reads FQGNSA. This CDR3 comprises 17 residues. V was shortened by 5 bases and J by 3 bases, with 21 bases between the two germline ends. CDR3 sequence reads: CASSLQYGGPQTDTQYF. The CDR3 bases are TGTGCCAGCAGCCTACAATACGGGGGTCCCCAGACAGATACGCAGTATTTT.

In its sample, this clonotype was seen many times. The chain joins TRBV12-3 or TRBV12-4 to TRBJ1-5; no firm D call. V was trimmed by 3 bases and J by 15 bases, leaving 15 bases between them. This CDR3 is built from 12 residues. The CDR3 here is CASSFGERVLHF. Written as DNA, the CDR3 is TGTGCCAGCAGTTTTGGGGAAAGGGTACTGCATTTT.

This clonotype was detected many times. The chain links TRBV7-9 to TRBJ1-4; D is uncertain. Trimming took off 5 bases at V and 5 bases at J, with 9 bases between the two ends. The CDR3 consists of 13 residues. CDR1 is SEHNR, CDR2 FQNEAQ, per germline (reference sequence). CDR3 bases: TGTGCCAGCAGCCCTTTGACGAATGAAAAACTGTTTTTT. It is translated as CASSPLTNEKLFF.

This clonotype was detected many times. The V and J genes are TRBV29-1 and TRBJ2-1, with 7 bases matching TRBD1. The ends lost 6 bases at V and 5 bases at J; junction bases unmatched: 4. The CDR3 is 12 residues long. The germline V gene encodes CDR1 SQVTM and CDR2 ANQGSEA. In DNA form, the CDR3 reads TGCAGCGTAGGACAGGCCAACAATGAGCAGTTCTTC. Amino acid sequence: CSVGQANNEQFF.

This clonotype was seen ten or more times. The chain joins TRBV7-2 to TRBJ2-7; TRBD2 is a possible D gene (6 bases). From germline, CDR1 is SGHTA and CDR2 FQGNSA. CDR3 length: 13 residues. Trimming pared 4 bases from V and 3 bases from J, leaving 10 bases between. In nucleotides, the CDR3 is TGTGCCAGCAGCTGGGACTTTAACTACGAGCAGTACTTC. This codes for CASSWDFNYEQYF.

This clonotype was recorded at least ten times. V usage is TRBV7-2 and J usage is TRBJ2-7; maybe TRBD2 (5 bases). CDR3 length: 12 residues. Per the germline V gene, CDR1 is SGHTA and CDR2 is FQGNSA. The V end was cut by 8 bases, the J end by 5 bases, with 13 bases between. CDR3 DNA: TGTGCCAGCTCAAACGGGGTTAACGAGCAGTACTTC. Translation gives CASSNGVNEQYF.

There are many counts of this clonotype. The chain has TRBV20-1 and TRBJ2-7; the match to TRBD1 covers 9 bases. With 6 bases clipped from V and 2 bases from J, the junction kept 11 bases outside the gene matches. The CDR3 loop spans 15 amino acids. The V gene's germline CDR1 is DFQATT and CDR2 SNEGSKA (reference sequence). The CDR3 DNA reads as TGCAGTGCCCGGGGCGGGACAGGGTCGGCCTACGAGCAGTACTTC. It yields the protein CSARGGTGSAYEQYF.

This clonotype was seen repeatedly, ten times or more. The genes are TRBV4-1 and TRBJ2-3; 9 bases agree with TRBD2. The ends lost 3 bases at V and 4 bases at J; junction bases unmatched: 11. From germline, CDR1 is MGHRA and CDR2 YSYEKL. This CDR3 comprises 17 residues. The CDR3 reads CASSQFISGGGSDTQYF. In DNA, the CDR3 is TGCGCCAGCAGCCAGTTTATTAGCGGGGGTGGCTCAGATACGCAGTATTTT.

This clonotype was detected many times. CDR3 nucleotide sequence: TGTGCCAGCAGCTTGAACAGGGACAGGGGGCGGAATGAGCAGTTCTTC. Protein sequence: CASSLNRDRGRNEQFF. This chain joins TRBV7-2 and TRBJ2-1; TRBD1 aligns across 12 bases. V lost 3 bases and J lost 7; bases outside the gene matches: 7. The CDR3 sequence is 16 residues long. CDR1 SGHTA and CDR2 FQGNSA come from the germline V gene.

This clonotype was counted at least ten times. The chain uses TRBV7-2 and TRBJ2-7; 7 bases align to TRBD1. Per germline, CDR1 SGHTA and CDR2 FQGNSA. The V and J ends lost 3 bases and 7 bases, in that order; junction bases with no gene match: 12. The CDR3 is made up of 15 amino acids. DNA for the CDR3: TGTGCCAGCAGCTTTAGGGTAGGACAGGCCCATGAGCAGTACTTC. Its protein product is CASSFRVGQAHEQYF.

This clonotype was counted ten times or more. V is TRBV11-3 and J is TRBJ2-1, with a weak D call TRBD2 (7 bases). This CDR3 has 15 amino acids. CDR1 and CDR2 (germline): SGHNT, YENEEA. With 5 bases removed from V and 1 base from J, the gap between germline ends came to 12 bases. The CDR3 DNA sequence: TGTGCCAGCAGCCCGGGGGGCTCATCCTACAATGAGCAGTTCTTC. Amino acids: CASSPGGSSYNEQFF.

This clonotype has a count of ten or more. This rearrangement joins TRBV5-1 to TRBJ1-1; perhaps TRBD1 as D (6 bases). Germline assignment: CDR1 SGHRS and CDR2 YFSETQ. V lost 4 bases, J lost 5 bases, and 18 bases lay in between. This CDR3 spans 15 amino acids. Here the CDR3 DNA reads TGCGCCAGCAGCGTCACACAGGGTGGCGGTACTGAAGCTTTCTTT. Encoded protein: CASSVTQGGGTEAFF.

In this sample, this clonotype turned up many times. The V gene is TRBV7-2, the J gene TRBJ2-2; no reliable D call. The V end lost 3 bases, the J end lost 3 bases, and 11 bases lay between the germline ends. Per germline, CDR1 SGHTA and CDR2 FQGNSA. CDR3 length: 15 amino acids. The DNA of the CDR3 is TGTGCCAGCAGCTTGGCGGATAGTGACACCGGGGAGCTGTTTTTT. This codes for CASSLADSDTGELFF.

This clonotype has a handful of counts. The chain is built from TRBV20-1 and TRBJ2-3, with D hard to call. Per germline, CDR1 DFQATT and CDR2 SNEGSKA (reference sequence). V lost 3 bases and J lost 3, with 10 bases in between. The CDR3 has 13 residues. CDR3 DNA: TGCAGTGCTAGTACCATCCAAACAGATACGCAGTATTTT. Protein: CSASTIQTDTQYF.

This clonotype was detected many times. The CDR3 DNA reads as TGTGCCAGCAGCTTAGATGGGGTCACAGATACGCAGTATTTT. Translation gives CASSLDGVTDTQYF. V gene TRBV7-2 combines with J gene TRBJ2-3; D is unresolved. V lost 1 base and J 2 bases, leaving 7 bases between the germline ends. There are 14 residues in the CDR3. Germline V lookup: CDR1 SGHTA, CDR2 FQGNSA.

This clonotype has ten or more counts. Mismatch with germline at one junction end may stem from a read error. The chain recombines TRBV6-5 with TRBJ1-2, with TRBD1 matching 8 bases. The CDR3 is made up of 15 amino acids. Germline CDR1 is MNHEY and CDR2 is SVGAGI. This CDR3 is CASSWNRGEYYGYTF. As DNA, the CDR3 is TGTGCCAGCAGTTGGAACAGGGGGGAATACTACGGCTACACCTTC.

V is TRBV20-1 and J is TRBJ2-7; no clear D. Germline CDR1 reads DFQATT; CDR2 reads SNEGSKA (reference sequence). With 1 base removed from V and 5 bases from J, the gap between germline ends came to 12 bases. This CDR3 has 13 residues. This CDR3 is CSARASLSDEQYF. The CDR3 DNA sequence: TGCAGTGCTAGAGCTAGTCTTTCTGACGAGCAGTACTTC.

This clonotype was recorded many times. V usage is TRBV7-6 and J usage is TRBJ1-2; TRBD1 might be the D (6 bases). Germline lookup yields CDR1 SGHVS and CDR2 FNYEAQ. Trimming cost V 5 bases and J 8 bases, with 18 bases left between them. The CDR3 has 14 residues. The CDR3 DNA follows: TGTGCCAGCAGCCCGGGGGGGCTATACGGCGGCTACACCTTC. This encodes CASSPGGLYGGYTF.

This clonotype was counted ten times or more. V usage is TRBV18 and J usage is TRBJ2-7; D possibly corresponds to TRBD2 (6 bases). V lost 6 bases and J lost 4, with 19 bases in between. The CDR3 runs 15 residues. The germline V gene encodes CDR1 KGHSH and CDR2 LQKENI. Here the CDR3 reads CASSASGTFRYEQYF. The CDR3 bases are TGTGCCAGCTCTGCCTCCGGGACTTTCCGATACGAGCAGTACTTC.

This chain connects TRBV5-1 to TRBJ2-5; possibly TRBD2 for D (5 bases). Germline values: CDR1 SGHRS, CDR2 YFSETQ. This CDR3 region has 16 residues. The V end was cut by 2 bases, the J end by 0 bases, with 14 bases between. CDR3 residues: CASSFGGAPHQETQYF. CDR3 sequence (DNA): TGCGCCAGCAGCTTTGGAGGAGCTCCCCACCAAGAGACCCAGTACTTC.

At least ten counts were recorded for this clonotype. CDR3 loop: CASSHFTWTSPLHF. CDR3 nucleotides: TGTGCCAGCAGCCACTTCACATGGACCTCACCCCTCCACTTT. The V call is TRBV11-2, the J call TRBJ1-6, with D hard to call. The CDR3 has 14 residues. Trimming cost V 5 bases and J 10 bases, with 15 bases left between them. Germline CDR1 reads SGHAT; CDR2 reads FQNNGV.

This clonotype was counted ten times or more. The rearrangement joins TRBV6-5 to TRBJ1-2; D remains ambiguous. V dropped 0 bases and J dropped 7 bases, with 15 bases sitting between them. Germline CDR1 MNHEY, CDR2 SVGAGI. This CDR3 region has 15 residues. This CDR3 reads CASSYSYSTGPGYTF. In nucleotides, the CDR3 is TGTGCCAGCAGTTACTCCTATTCGACCGGCCCTGGCTACACCTTC.

The chain carries TRBV28 and TRBJ2-2; TRBD2 agrees at 7 bases. The CDR3 contains 18 residues. Looked up from germline, CDR1 is MDHEN and CDR2 is SYDVKM. With 1 base clipped from V and 5 bases from J, the junction kept 13 bases outside the gene matches. CDR3 sequence: CASSLYPQVAGVTGELFF. As DNA, the CDR3 is TGTGCCAGCAGTTTATACCCTCAGGTTGCGGGGGTTACCGGGGAGCTGTTTTTT.

This clonotype has ten or more counts. This sequence joins TRBV12-3 or TRBV12-4 and TRBJ2-3, with D unresolved. Trimming took off 5 bases at V and 2 bases at J, with 17 bases between the two ends. This CDR3 is built from 16 residues. CDR3 residues: CASSPVVPLDTDTQYF. Here the CDR3 DNA reads TGTGCCAGCAGTCCGGTTGTTCCCCTTGACACAGATACGCAGTATTTT.

At least ten counts were recorded for this clonotype. This chain connects TRBV5-4 to TRBJ2-5, with 7 bases identical to TRBD1. V shed 0 bases and J 5 bases; nucleotides not matched to a gene: 10. Germline V gene sequence: CDR1 SGHNT, CDR2 YYREEE (reference sequence). The CDR3 contains 16 residues. The CDR3 DNA reads TGTGCCAGCAGCTTGGAAGGACAGGTCTTGGTGGAGACCCAGTACTTC. Protein product: CASSLEGQVLVETQYF.

As to this clonotype: Since no conserved phenylalanine or tryptophan closes the CDR3, a read error is the likely cause. In DNA form, the CDR3 reads TGTGCCAGCAGCTTAGTAGGGGTGATCACTGAAGCTTTCTCT. Protein sequence: CASSLVGVITEAFS. This chain joins TRBV7-8 and TRBJ1-1; D is perhaps TRBD1 (5 bases). This CDR3 region has 14 residues. In germline, CDR1 is SGHVS, CDR2 FQNEAQ. V was cut by 1 base and J by 4 bases, with 10 bases left in between.

This clonotype has a handful of counts. V usage is TRBV29-1 and J usage is TRBJ2-3; D is uncertain. CDR1 and CDR2 from the germline V gene are SQVTM and ANQGSEA. V was pared by 5 bases and J by 0 bases, with 9 bases between. CDR3 length: 13 amino acids. The CDR3 sequence is CSVQTYSTDTQYF. In nucleotides, the CDR3 is TGCAGCGTTCAAACCTACAGCACAGATACGCAGTATTTT.